These T cell receptor beta chains were read from a single sample in a study of blood T cell repertoires in COVID-19. Libraries were prepared by immunoSEQ multiplex PCR; TCRdb keeps only in-frame clonotypes and omits some of them. This sample yields under 250,000 clones, of which more than 75% are seen a single time; around 12% belongs to the top ten. The sequencing sample was made of peripheral blood. The receptors were gathered from a man older than 75 with acute or convalescent COVID-19. The CDR3 runs from the conserved cysteine through the conserved F or W. The D gene is left open where the match is weak. The size of a clone is reported for some rows only, either as once, few or many, or as a class for expanded clones.

V,length,D,J,size,DNA,CDR3
TRBV6-5,14,.,TRBJ1-4,.,TGTGCCAGCAGTTACGAGGCAACTAATGAAAAACTGTTTTTT,CASSYEATNEKLFF
TRBV5-1,16,.,TRBJ2-7,few,TGCGCCAGCAGCTTGGGGCCGTCAGGGGTTGGCTACGAGCAGTACTTC,CASSLGPSGVGYEQYF
TRBV24-1,13,.,TRBJ1-2,once,TGTGCCACCAGTGATTTAGGGGGTGGTGGCTACACCTTC,CATSDLGGGGYTF
TRBV3-1/TRBV3-2,13,.,TRBJ2-7,.,TGTGCCAGCAGGGCAACTAGTCACCACGAGCAGTACTTC,CASRATSHHEQYF
TRBV3-1/TRBV3-2,19,.,TRBJ1-6,.,TGTGCCAGCAGCCAAGCCCTTCATCGAAATCAGGGAATAGGATCACCCCTCCACTTT,CASSQALHRNQGIGSPLHF
TRBV2,16,.,TRBJ2-1,.,TGTGCCAGCAGCGAAGTAACACAAATCCCATATAATGAGCAGTTCTTC,CASSEVTQIPYNEQFF
TRBV3-1/TRBV3-2,18,TRBD2,TRBJ2-3,once,TGTGCCAGCAGTCCTGGGGGGACTAGCGGGAGAAGAGGGGATACGCAGTATTTT,CASSPGGTSGRRGDTQYF
TRBV4-1,15,TRBD1,TRBJ1-6,.,TGCGCCAGCAGCCTGAGGACAGGTTCAGGATCACCCCTCCACTTT,CASSLRTGSGSPLHF
TRBV7-3,15,TRBD1,TRBJ2-7,.,TGTGCCAGCAGCTTAGGGGACAGGAGTCACTACGAGCAGTACTTC,CASSLGDRSHYEQYF
TRBV28,14,TRBD1,TRBJ2-7,.,TGTGCCAGCATTCTACAGGGGGGCTCCTACGAGCAGTACTTC,CASILQGGSYEQYF
TRBV5-8,15,TRBD2,TRBJ2-3,.,TGTGCCAGCAGCTTGCAGCGGGGGGCGCCAAGGACGCAGTATTTT,CASSLQRGAPRTQYF
TRBV6-4,15,.,TRBJ1-6,.,TGTGCCAGCAGTGCTGGGCCGGACGGGAGGTCACCCCTCCACTTT,CASSAGPDGRSPLHF
TRBV28,17,.,TRBJ1-2,.,TGTGCCAGCAGTTCTCTATCGGAGGGTATCGGTCCCTATGGCTACACCTTC,CASSSLSEGIGPYGYTF
TRBV5-1,14,TRBD1,TRBJ2-7,.,TGCGCCAGCAGAGGACAGGGGGGGCCCTACGAGCAGTACTTC,CASRGQGGPYEQYF
TRBV2,16,.,TRBJ1-6,few,TGTGCCAGCAGTGCCCGGGGGGTCACCTATAATTCACCCCTCCACTTT,CASSARGVTYNSPLHF
TRBV19,15,.,TRBJ1-5,.,TGTGCCAGTAGTATAGACAGGATCAGCAATCAGCCCCAGCATTTT,CASSIDRISNQPQHF
TRBV3-1/TRBV3-2,15,.,TRBJ2-3,.,TGTGCCAGCAGTTTTAGCGGTGGCAGCACAGATACGCAGTATTTT,CASSFSGGSTDTQYF
TRBV29-1,13,TRBD1,TRBJ2-7,.,TGCAGCGTCCTAGGACAGGAATCCTACGAGCAGTACTTC,CSVLGQESYEQYF
TRBV7-2,15,TRBD2,TRBJ2-1,.,TGTGCCAGCAGCTTAAAGGCTAGCGGGGGGTCAGAGCAGTTCTTC,CASSLKASGGSEQFF
TRBV2,14,TRBD2,TRBJ2-1,.,TGTGCCATCGCGGAAACTAGCGGGGACAATGAGCAGTTCTTC,CAIAETSGDNEQFF
TRBV3-1/TRBV3-2,14,TRBD2,TRBJ2-7,.,TGTGCCAGCAGCCCCGGACTAGCGGGAGAGGAGCAGTACTTC,CASSPGLAGEEQYF
TRBV19,14,TRBD1,TRBJ1-1,.,TGTGCCAGTAGTACGACAGGGGGGAACACTGAAGCTTTCTTT,CASSTTGGNTEAFF
TRBV20-1,15,TRBD2,TRBJ2-2,once,TGCAGTGCTAGTGCCGGGACTAGCGCCACCGGGGAGCTGTTTTTT,CSASAGTSATGELFF
TRBV5-6,15,.,TRBJ2-1,.,TGTGCCAGCAGCTTCGACTCCCGTACCTACAATGAGCAGTTCTTC,CASSFDSRTYNEQFF
TRBV5-1,14,.,TRBJ2-1,.,TGCGCCAGCAGCTTGCCAGGGGCCTACAATGAGCAGTTCTTC,CASSLPGAYNEQFF
TRBV5-1,13,TRBD1,TRBJ2-7,.,TGCGCCAGCAGCGGACAGGGGGCTTACGAGCAGTACTTC,CASSGQGAYEQYF
TRBV14,15,.,TRBJ1-6,.,TGTGCCAGCAGCCCAAGCACGCAGGCTAATTCACCCCTCCACTTT,CASSPSTQANSPLHF
TRBV5-1,14,.,TRBJ1-2,few,TGCGCCAGCAGCTTGGCAGGGACTAACTATGGCTACACCTTC,CASSLAGTNYGYTF
TRBV18,15,.,TRBJ2-2,.,TGTGCCAGCTCACAACCGACAGAAAACACCGGGGAGCTGTTTTTT,CASSQPTENTGELFF
TRBV3-1/TRBV3-2,16,TRBD2,TRBJ2-7,.,TGTGCCAGCAGCGTTGGGACTAGCGGGGGATCCCTCGAGCAGTACTTC,CASSVGTSGGSLEQYF
TRBV19,15,.,TRBJ1-5,.,TGTGCCAGCAGCAGACAGGACCTCCCCAATCAGCCCCAGCATTTT,CASSRQDLPNQPQHF